This TCR beta chain emerged from a study of OX40 agonist ivuxolimab in advanced cancers. Study conclusions and caveats: Researchers report that CD8+ T cells had, on average, more expanded clones than CD4+.

To note about this clone: Its antigen is not identified.

TCRdb keeps only in-frame clones here, not all; method: immunoSEQ multiplex PCR. The repertoire holds 55,000 to 85,000 clones, with around 85% as singletons. The study sampled blood at baseline, cycle 4 day 1, and cycle 7 day 1. The source is an adult with an advanced solid tumor such as melanoma, head and neck, liver or kidney cancer. Sequenced material: CD4+ or CD8+ T cells sorted from blood, taken in a trial of the OX40 agonist ivuxolimab.

As DNA, the CDR3 is TGTGCCAGCAGCTTCCAGGGGGAGAACACTGAAGCTTTCTTT. It yields the protein CASSFQGENTEAFF. V is TRBV7-2 and J is TRBJ1-1; 7 nucleotides agree with TRBD1. After removal of 3 bases from V and 1 base from J, the junction contained 2 bases not matched to a gene. Germline loops: CDR1 SGHTA, CDR2 FQGNSA. This CDR3 is 14 amino acids long.